Below, one TCR beta chain is given with its context. The data are from a study of technical replicates of blood from a few donors. Trimming took 4 bases from V and 4 from J, leaving 16 bases between them. The germline V gene has CDR1 SGHDT and CDR2 YYEEEE. The CDR3 runs to 15 residues. Libraries were prepared by immunoSEQ multiplex PCR; TCRdb keeps only in-frame clonotypes and omits some of them. The data hold 67,000 or so clones, with 80% to 95% observed a single time. The source of this sequence is a human donor in good health. Material for sequencing was T cells isolated from PBMCs. J is TRBJ2-3 and V is TRBV5-6; D is perhaps TRBD1 (6 bases). The CDR3 region is CASSQTVGGPDTQYF. Here the CDR3 DNA reads TGTGCCAGCAGCCAAACGGTAGGGGGTCCAGATACGCAGTATTTT. Full variable domain (missing parts from reference TRBV5-6 and TRBJ2-3): DAGVTQSPTHLIKTRGQQVTLRCSPKSGHDTVSWYQQALGQGPQFIFQYYEEEERQRGNFPDRFSGHQFPNYSSELNVNALLLGDSALYLCASSQTVGGPDTQYFGPGTRLTVL.